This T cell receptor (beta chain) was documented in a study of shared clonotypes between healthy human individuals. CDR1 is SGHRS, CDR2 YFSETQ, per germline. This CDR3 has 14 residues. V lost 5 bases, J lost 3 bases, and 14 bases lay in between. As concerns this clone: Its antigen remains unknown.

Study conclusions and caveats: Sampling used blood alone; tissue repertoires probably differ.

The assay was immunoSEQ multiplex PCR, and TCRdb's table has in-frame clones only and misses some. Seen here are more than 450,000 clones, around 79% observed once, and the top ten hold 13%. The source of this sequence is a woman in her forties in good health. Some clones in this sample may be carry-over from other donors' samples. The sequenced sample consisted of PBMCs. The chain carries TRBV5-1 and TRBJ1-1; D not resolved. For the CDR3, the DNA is TGCGCCAGCAGACCGGGCCCGGCGGACACTGAAGCTTTCTTT. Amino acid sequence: CASRPGPADTEAFF.